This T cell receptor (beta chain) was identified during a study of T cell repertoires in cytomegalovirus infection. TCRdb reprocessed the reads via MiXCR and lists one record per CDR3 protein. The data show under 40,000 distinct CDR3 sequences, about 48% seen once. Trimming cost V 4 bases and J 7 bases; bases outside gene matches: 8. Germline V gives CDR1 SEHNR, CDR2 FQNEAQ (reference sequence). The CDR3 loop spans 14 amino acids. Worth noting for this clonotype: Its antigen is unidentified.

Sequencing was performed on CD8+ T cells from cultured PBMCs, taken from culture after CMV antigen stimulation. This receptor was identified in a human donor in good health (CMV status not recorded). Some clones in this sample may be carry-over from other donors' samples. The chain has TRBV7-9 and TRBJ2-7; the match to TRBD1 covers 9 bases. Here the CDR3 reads CASSSGQGLGEQYF. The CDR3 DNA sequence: TGTGCCAGCAGCTCGGGACAGGGATTGGGAGAGCAGTACTTC.